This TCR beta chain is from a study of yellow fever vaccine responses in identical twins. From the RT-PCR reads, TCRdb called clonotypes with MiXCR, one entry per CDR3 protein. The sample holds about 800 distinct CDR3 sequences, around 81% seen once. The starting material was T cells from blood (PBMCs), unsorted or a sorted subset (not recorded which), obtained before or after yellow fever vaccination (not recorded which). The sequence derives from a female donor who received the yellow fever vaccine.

For the CDR3, the DNA is TGCAGCGTTGATAACACAGATACGCAGTATTTT. The encoded protein is CSVDNTDTQYF. This chain connects TRBV29-1 to TRBJ2-3; D gene ambiguous. This CDR3 spans 11 amino acids. V gave up 3 bases and J gave up 2 bases, with 3 bases separating them. Germline V lookup: CDR1 SQVTM, CDR2 ANQGSEA.